This T cell receptor beta chain came from a study of early T cells in non-severe SARS-CoV-2 infection. Study as a whole: Whole-blood bulk RNA, unsorted, was sequenced, and chains were unpaired.

In this sample, this clonotype turned up a few times. Its antigen is unknown. Study findings and constraints: CD4 and private specificities were missed by VDJdb matching, which favored anti-spike CD8 responses.

cDNA molecules, individually, were tagged with unique molecular identifiers. TCRdb re-analysed the 5' RACE reads in MiXCR, keeping a single row per CDR3 protein. The repertoire holds 85,000 to 90,000 distinct CDR3 sequences, with roughly an eighth as singletons. The trim removed 4 bases at V and 6 bases at J, leaving 2 bases unmatched. This CDR3 has 13 amino acids. Germline CDR1 and CDR2: MGHRA and YSYEKL. The sample consisted of whole blood. The V and J genes are TRBV4-1 and TRBJ2-2; 7 bases match TRBD1. The clonotype comes from an adult who was a healthcare worker with PCR-confirmed SARS-CoV-2 infection or an uninfected control (not recorded which). The DNA of the CDR3 is TGCGCCAGCAGCCGGGACAGCTCCGGGGAGCTGTTTTTT. As protein: CASSRDSSGELFF.